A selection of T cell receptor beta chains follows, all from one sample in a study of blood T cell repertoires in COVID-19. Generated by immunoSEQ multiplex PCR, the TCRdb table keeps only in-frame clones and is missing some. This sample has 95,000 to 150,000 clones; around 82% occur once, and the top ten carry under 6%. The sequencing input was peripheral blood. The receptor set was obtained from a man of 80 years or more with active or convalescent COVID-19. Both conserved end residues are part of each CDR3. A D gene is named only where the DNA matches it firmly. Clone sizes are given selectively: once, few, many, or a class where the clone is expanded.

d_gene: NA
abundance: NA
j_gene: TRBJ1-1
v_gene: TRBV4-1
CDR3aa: CASSQEARAEMNTEAFF
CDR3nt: TGCGCCAGCAGCCAAGAAGCGAGGGCTGAGATGAACACTGAAGCTTTCTTT

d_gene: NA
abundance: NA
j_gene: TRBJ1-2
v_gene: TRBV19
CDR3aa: CASSSRQTDGYTF
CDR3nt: TGTGCCAGTAGTTCCCGACAGACGGATGGCTACACCTTC

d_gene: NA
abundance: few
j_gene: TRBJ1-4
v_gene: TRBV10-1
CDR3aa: CASSDRGGINEKLFF
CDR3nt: TGCGCCAGCAGTGATAGGGGTGGAATAAATGAAAAACTGTTTTTT

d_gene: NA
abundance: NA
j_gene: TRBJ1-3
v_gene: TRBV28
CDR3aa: CASSSTGVGNTIYF
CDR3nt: TGTGCCAGCAGTTCTACGGGGGTCGGAAACACCATATATTTT

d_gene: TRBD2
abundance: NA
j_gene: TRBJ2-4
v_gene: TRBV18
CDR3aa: CASSPQGLAAKNIQYF
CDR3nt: TGTGCCAGCTCACCACAGGGACTAGCGGCCAAAAACATTCAGTACTTC

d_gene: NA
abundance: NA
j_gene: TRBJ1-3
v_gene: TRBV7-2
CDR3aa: CASSLAYRVGNTIYF
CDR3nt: TGTGCCAGCAGCTTAGCTTACAGGGTTGGAAACACCATATATTTT

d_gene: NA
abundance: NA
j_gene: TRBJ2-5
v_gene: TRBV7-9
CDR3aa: CASSLHSGTQYF
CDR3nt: TGTGCCAGCAGCCTACACTCGGGGACCCAGTACTTC

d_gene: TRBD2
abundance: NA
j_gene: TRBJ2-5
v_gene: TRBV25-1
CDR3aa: CASSVAGGTWQETQYF
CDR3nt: TGTGCCAGCAGTGTGGCGGGGGGGACTTGGCAAGAGACCCAGTACTTC

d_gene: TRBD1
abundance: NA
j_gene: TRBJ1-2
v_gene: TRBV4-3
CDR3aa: CASSQGLPGQGASGYTF
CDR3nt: TGCGCCAGCAGCCAAGGTCTACCGGGACAGGGGGCGAGCGGCTACACCTTC

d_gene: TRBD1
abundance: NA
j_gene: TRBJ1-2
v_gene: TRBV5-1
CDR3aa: CASTTGTGTGYTF
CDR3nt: TGCGCCAGCACCACCGGGACAGGGACCGGCTACACCTTC

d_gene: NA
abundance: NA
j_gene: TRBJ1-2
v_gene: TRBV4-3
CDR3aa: CASSQEWQFLNYGYTF
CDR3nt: TGCGCCAGCAGCCAAGAGTGGCAGTTTCTTAACTATGGCTACACCTTC

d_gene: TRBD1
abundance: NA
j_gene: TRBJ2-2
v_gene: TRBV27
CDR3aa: CASRMTGGLGTGELFF
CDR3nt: TGTGCCAGCAGGATGACAGGGGGCCTTGGCACCGGGGAGCTGTTTTTT

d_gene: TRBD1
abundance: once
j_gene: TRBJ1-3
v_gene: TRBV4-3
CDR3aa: CASSQDETGFGNTIYF
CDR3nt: TGCGCCAGCAGCCAAGATGAGACAGGGTTCGGAAACACCATATATTTT

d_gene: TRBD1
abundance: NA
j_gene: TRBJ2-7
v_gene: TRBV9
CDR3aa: CASRSTGTGVGEQYF
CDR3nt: TGTGCCAGCAGGTCGACCGGGACAGGGGTCGGGGAGCAGTACTTC

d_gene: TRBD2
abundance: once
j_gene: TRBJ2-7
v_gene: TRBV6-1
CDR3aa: CASSEAGTSGDFDYEQYF
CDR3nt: TGTGCCAGCAGTGAAGCTGGGACTAGCGGGGACTTCGATTACGAGCAGTACTTC

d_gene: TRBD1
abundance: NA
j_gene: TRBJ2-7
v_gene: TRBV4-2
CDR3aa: CASSLDGTVYEQYF
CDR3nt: TGTGCCAGCAGCCTGGATGGGACAGTCTACGAGCAGTACTTC

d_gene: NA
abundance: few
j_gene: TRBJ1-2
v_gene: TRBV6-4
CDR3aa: CASSLGLGPKIGGYTF
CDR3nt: TGTGCCAGCTCCCTGGGGCTAGGCCCTAAGATTGGTGGCTACACCTTC

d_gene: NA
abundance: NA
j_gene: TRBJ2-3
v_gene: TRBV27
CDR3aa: CASSLSGIALNTDTQYF
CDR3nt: TGTGCCAGCAGTTTATCTGGGATAGCGCTCAACACAGATACGCAGTATTTT

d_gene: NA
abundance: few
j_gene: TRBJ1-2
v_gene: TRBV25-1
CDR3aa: CASSDVQAYNGYTF
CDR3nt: TGTGCCAGCAGTGACGTACAGGCGTATAATGGCTACACCTTC

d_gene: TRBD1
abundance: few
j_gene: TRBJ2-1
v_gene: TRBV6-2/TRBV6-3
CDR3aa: CASSRRTGGGDEQFF
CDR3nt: TGTGCCAGCAGTAGGCGGACAGGGGGAGGGGATGAGCAGTTCTTC

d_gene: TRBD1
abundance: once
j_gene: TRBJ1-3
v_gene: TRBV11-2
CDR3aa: CASSSDRGNTIYF
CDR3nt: TGTGCCAGCAGCTCGGACAGGGGAAACACCATATATTTT

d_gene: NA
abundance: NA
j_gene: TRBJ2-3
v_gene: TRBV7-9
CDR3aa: CASRPDWWTQYF
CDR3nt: TGTGCCAGCAGGCCCGACTGGTGGACGCAGTATTTT